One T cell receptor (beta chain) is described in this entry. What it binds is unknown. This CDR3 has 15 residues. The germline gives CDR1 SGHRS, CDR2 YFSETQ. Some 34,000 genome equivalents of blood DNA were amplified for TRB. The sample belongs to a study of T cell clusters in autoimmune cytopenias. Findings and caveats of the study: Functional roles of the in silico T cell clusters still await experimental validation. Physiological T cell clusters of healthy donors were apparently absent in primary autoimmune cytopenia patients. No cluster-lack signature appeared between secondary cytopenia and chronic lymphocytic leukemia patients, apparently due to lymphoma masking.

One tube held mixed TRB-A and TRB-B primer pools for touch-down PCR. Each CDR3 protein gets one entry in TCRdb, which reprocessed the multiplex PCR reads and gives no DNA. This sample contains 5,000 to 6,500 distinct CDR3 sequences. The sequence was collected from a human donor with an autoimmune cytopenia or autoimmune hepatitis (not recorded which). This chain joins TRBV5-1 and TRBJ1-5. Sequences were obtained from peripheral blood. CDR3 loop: CASCIPPGIGQPQHF.